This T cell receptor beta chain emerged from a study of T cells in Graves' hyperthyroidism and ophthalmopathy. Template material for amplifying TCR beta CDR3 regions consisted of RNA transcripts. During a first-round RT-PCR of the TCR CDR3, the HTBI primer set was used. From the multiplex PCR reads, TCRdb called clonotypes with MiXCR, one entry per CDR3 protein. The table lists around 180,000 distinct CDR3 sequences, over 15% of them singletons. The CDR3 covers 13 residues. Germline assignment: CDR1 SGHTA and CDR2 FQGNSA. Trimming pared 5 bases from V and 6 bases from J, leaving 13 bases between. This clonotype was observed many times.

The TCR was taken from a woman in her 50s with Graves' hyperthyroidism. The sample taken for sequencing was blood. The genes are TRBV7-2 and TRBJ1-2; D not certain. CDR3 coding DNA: TGTGCCAGCAGCCTAATTGGAGGAGATGGCTACACCTTC. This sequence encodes CASSLIGGDGYTF.